Shown below are 10 T cell receptor beta chains from a single sample sequenced in a study of OX40 agonist ivuxolimab in advanced cancers. Here immunoSEQ multiplex PCR was the method, and the copy in TCRdb shows in-frame clones only, minus some. The sample consists of approximately 100,000 clones, roughly 89% of them appearing once. The sequencing here drew on CD4+ or CD8+ T cells sorted from blood, taken in a trial of the OX40 agonist ivuxolimab. All receptors come from an adult with an advanced solid tumor such as melanoma, head and neck, liver or kidney cancer.

The CDR3 nucleotides are TGTGCCAGCAGTTCTTGGGACACCGGGAGTGGGGAGACCCAGTACTTC. It yields the protein CASSSWDTGSGETQYF. This sequence joins TRBV6-5 and TRBJ2-5; D may be TRBD1 or TRBD2 (6 bases each). Trimming removed 4 bases from V and 5 bases from J, with 20 bases in between. Germline assignment: CDR1 MNHEY and CDR2 SVGAGI. The CDR3 spans 16 residues.

V gene TRBV30 combines with J gene TRBJ2-4, with D possibly TRBD1 on 5 matching bases. CDR3 size: 15 residues. V gave up 2 bases and J gave up 3 bases, with 14 bases separating them. Germline lookup yields CDR1 GTSNPN and CDR2 SVGIG (reference sequence). Written as DNA, the CDR3 is TGTGCCTGGAGTAGGTCAGGGTATGTCAAAAACATTCAGTACTTC. Translation gives CAWSRSGYVKNIQYF.

The chain recombines TRBV27 with TRBJ2-7, with D perhaps assigned TRBD1 or TRBD2 (7 bases each). V was trimmed by 5 bases and J by 3 bases, leaving 17 bases between them. The CDR3 runs 15 residues. Per the germline V gene, CDR1 is MNHEY and CDR2 is SMNVEV (reference sequence). The chain's CDR3 is CASSRQGAGFYEQYF. In DNA form, the CDR3 reads TGTGCCAGCAGTCGACAGGGAGCGGGGTTCTACGAGCAGTACTTC.

The chain links TRBV7-9 to TRBJ2-3, with unresolved D. CDR1 SEHNR and CDR2 FQNEAQ come from the germline V gene (reference sequence). This CDR3 is built from 13 residues. Deletions cut 7 bases from V and 3 bases from J, with 11 bases between. CDR3 region: CASTSAQTDTQYF. The DNA of the CDR3 is TGTGCCAGCACCTCGGCCCAAACAGATACGCAGTATTTT.

CDR3 sequence: CAWSYMTGTGEKLFF. The CDR3 DNA is TGTGCCTGGAGTTACATGACAGGGACAGGTGAAAAACTGTTTTTT. V and J are TRBV30 and TRBJ1-4; 8 positions match TRBD1. Germline CDR1 reads GTSNPN; CDR2 reads SVGIG (reference sequence). The ends lost 2 bases at V and 7 bases at J; junction bases unmatched: 9. The CDR3 is 15 amino acids.

V is TRBV27 and J is TRBJ2-3, with 12 nucleotides matching TRBD2. Germline assignment: CDR1 MNHEY and CDR2 SMNVEV (reference sequence). V trimming: 6 bases; J trimming: 2 bases; junction bases outside the gene matches: 6. The CDR3 totals 16 residues. Here the CDR3 reads CASSTGLAGHTDTQYF. The CDR3 coding sequence is TGTGCCAGCAGCACTGGACTAGCGGGGCACACAGATACGCAGTATTTT.

The chain has TRBV11-2 and TRBJ1-1; the D gene is possibly TRBD1 (5 bases). Germline values: CDR1 SGHAT, CDR2 FQNNGV. CDR3 length equals 14 residues. V dropped 3 bases and J dropped 3 bases, with 11 bases sitting between them. The CDR3 reads CASSFLRGDTEAFF. The CDR3 DNA follows: TGTGCCAGCAGCTTTCTGCGGGGGGACACTGAAGCTTTCTTT.

The chain recombines TRBV27 with TRBJ1-1, with D unresolved. The CDR3 is 15 amino acids. The V and J ends lost 2 bases and 0 bases respectively, with 10 bases between them. CDR1 is MNHEY and CDR2 is SMNVEV in the germline V gene (reference sequence). CDR3 residues: CASSLQGALNTEAFF. CDR3 in DNA: TGTGCCAGCAGTTTACAAGGCGCCCTGAACACTGAAGCTTTCTTT.

The chain employs TRBV7-2 and TRBJ2-7, with D possibly being TRBD2 (6 bases). Germline loops: CDR1 SGHTA, CDR2 FQGNSA. The CDR3 is 15 amino acids. Trimming took off 1 base at V and 2 bases at J, with 12 bases between the two ends. CDR3 sequence (DNA): TGTGCCAGCAGCTTAGATGGGGGGACGACCTACGAGCAGTACTTC. It is translated as CASSLDGGTTYEQYF.

This rearrangement joins TRBV28 to TRBJ1-1; the D is unclear. The V gene lost 1 base and the J gene lost 1 base, with 4 bases spanning the gap. This CDR3 has 13 residues. CDR1 is MDHEN and CDR2 is SYDVKM in the germline V gene. As DNA, the CDR3 is TGTGCCAGCAGTTTATACCCGAACACTGAAGCTTTCTTT. Translated: CASSLYPNTEAFF. Variable domain in full (rest from reference TRBV28 and TRBJ1-1): DVKVTQSSRYLVKRTGEKVFLECVQDMDHENMFWYRQDPGLGLRLIYFSYDVKMKEKGDIPEGYSVSREKKERFSLILESASTNQTSMYLCASSLYPNTEAFFGQGTRLTVV.